Below, 27 T cell receptor beta chains from the same sample are listed, as sequenced in a study of regulatory T cells in long-lasting Graves disease. The time point is: newly diagnosed GD, antithyroid drugs for less than 3 months. Scientists built the TCR library using RNA that was extracted from PBMCs. iRepertoire HTBI primers and Arm-PCR of CDR3 regions built TCR beta libraries. TCRdb fed the multiplex PCR reads into MiXCR, producing one record per CDR3 protein. Of approximately 540,000 distinct CDR3 sequences in the sample, more than 10% are singletons; the top ten hold around 10%. Another study also made use of these data, one on T cells in Graves' hyperthyroidism and ophthalmopathy.

This specimen consisted of peripheral blood mononuclear cells (PBMCs), obtained at new diagnosis, from a patient treated with antithyroid drugs. The origin of the receptors is a woman in her twenties or thirties with Graves disease.

This clonotype was seen at least ten times. The V call is TRBV7-9, the J call TRBJ2-7; D is ambiguous. From germline, CDR1 is SEHNR and CDR2 FQNEAQ (reference sequence). V lost 3 bases, J lost 6 bases, and 12 bases lay in between. The CDR3 length is 13 residues. The CDR3 protein is CASSLKTSSEQYF. In DNA form, the CDR3 reads TGTGCCAGCAGCTTGAAAACCTCGAGCGAGCAGTACTTC.

This clonotype occurred many times. The chain has TRBV11-2 and TRBJ2-6, with D perhaps TRBD1 or TRBD2 (7 bases each). Germline loops: CDR1 SGHAT, CDR2 FQNNGV. There are 19 residues in the CDR3. Deletions cut 4 bases from V and 0 bases from J, with 19 bases between. CDR3: CASSSPSGRGHSGANVLTF. Written as DNA, the CDR3 is TGTGCCAGCAGCTCCCCCTCAGGGAGGGGGCACTCTGGGGCCAACGTCCTGACTTTC.

This clonotype was seen at least ten times. The rearrangement joins TRBV29-1 to TRBJ1-2; D is ambiguous. This CDR3 has 16 residues. Trimming pared 7 bases from V and 0 bases from J, leaving 21 bases between. Germline V gene sequence: CDR1 SQVTM, CDR2 ANQGSEA. CDR3 DNA sequence: TGCAGCGCCGAACGGGATCCCGTATTAGCTAACTATGGCTACACCTTC. Protein product: CSAERDPVLANYGYTF.

This clonotype was seen a few times. The chain is built from TRBV20-1 and TRBJ1-6; D not certain. CDR3 length: 14 amino acids. Germline CDR1 DFQATT, CDR2 SNEGSKA (reference sequence). The ends were cut back, 0 bases at V and 14 bases at J, with 17 bases in the middle. DNA of the CDR3: TGCAGTGCTAGAGATGGTTTATCCGGGAACACCCTCCACTTT. It codes for CSARDGLSGNTLHF.

This clonotype has only a few counts. The chain has TRBV19 and TRBJ2-7; D is perhaps TRBD1 (6 bases). V dropped 4 bases and J dropped 5 bases, with 12 bases sitting between them. Germline V CDR1 and CDR2: LNHDA, SQIVND (reference sequence). There are 13 residues in the CDR3. CDR3 nucleotides: TGTGCCAGTAGTAACAGGGCGTGGAACGAGCAGTACTTC. Translating it yields CASSNRAWNEQYF.

Comment on this clonotype: A read error likely explains this, since a far larger clone differs by one base. V usage is TRBV7-2 and J usage is TRBJ2-5, with D perhaps assigned TRBD1 or TRBD2 (5 bases each). V was trimmed by 3 bases and J by 3 bases, leaving 17 bases between them. From germline, CDR1 is SGHTA and CDR2 FQGNSA. The CDR3 has 16 amino acids. Here the CDR3 reads CASSLGRGPVEETQYF. The CDR3 DNA sequence: TGTGCCAGCAGCTTGGGTAGGGGACCCGTCGAAGAGACCCAGTACTTC.

This clonotype was seen a few times. The chain uses TRBV11-2 and TRBJ1-5, with 7 bases lining up with TRBD1. Germline V gene sequence: CDR1 SGHAT, CDR2 FQNNGV. The CDR3 contains 13 residues. V shed 6 bases, J shed 5 bases, and the junction held 4 bases outside the gene matches. The CDR3: CASSQGVYQPQHF. CDR3 in DNA: TGTGCCAGCAGTCAGGGGGTTTATCAGCCCCAGCATTTT.

In its sample, this clonotype was seen many times. CDR3 region: CASSQGRISYNEQFF. The CDR3 region has the DNA TGTGCCAGCAGTCAAGGACGGATCTCCTACAATGAGCAGTTCTTC. The rearrangement uses TRBV27 and TRBJ2-1; no firm D call. In germline, CDR1 is MNHEY, CDR2 SMNVEV (reference sequence). V was cut by 5 bases and J by 0 bases, with 11 bases left in between. The CDR3 runs to 15 residues.

This clonotype was recorded at least ten times. This rearrangement joins TRBV4-3 to TRBJ1-1, with 8 bases lining up with TRBD1. Germline assignment: CDR1 LGHNA and CDR2 YSLEER. This CDR3 is built from 19 residues. V lost 4 bases and J lost 5; bases outside the gene matches: 21. CDR3 sequence: CASSPDTGQGIVSGTEAFF. The CDR3 DNA is TGCGCCAGCAGCCCGGATACCGGACAGGGTATTGTTTCTGGGACTGAAGCTTTCTTT.

This clonotype was found many times. The genes are TRBV11-2 and TRBJ2-1; D gene uncertain. CDR1 SGHAT and CDR2 FQNNGV come from the germline V gene. The CDR3 has 14 residues. V was shortened by 2 bases and J by 9 bases, with 14 bases between the two germline ends. The CDR3 loop is CASSLTPLDGEQFF. CDR3 in DNA: TGTGCCAGCAGCTTAACCCCTCTGGACGGTGAGCAGTTCTTC.

The CDR3 sequence: CASRRLANTGELFF. DNA for the CDR3: TGTGCCAGCAGGAGACTAGCGAACACCGGGGAGCTGTTTTTT. V gene TRBV2 combines with J gene TRBJ2-2; perhaps TRBD2 as D (6 bases). Per germline, CDR1 SNHLY and CDR2 FYNNEI. The CDR3 contains 14 residues. The V gene lost 6 bases and the J gene lost 0 bases, with 8 bases spanning the gap.

About this clonotype: A read error is the likely source, as a far larger clone sits one nucleotide away. Without the conserved terminal phenylalanine or tryptophan, this CDR3 likely stems from a read error. The V call is TRBV6-9, the J call TRBJ1-1; no reliable D call. The V and J ends lost 2 bases and 5 bases respectively, with 6 bases between them. The length of the CDR3 is 12 residues. CDR1 MNHGY and CDR2 SVAAGI come from the germline V gene. The CDR3 nucleotides are TGTGCCAGCAGTTATGGGTTGACTGAAGCTTTCTCT. Residues: CASSYGLTEAFS.

This clonotype was detected ten times or more. This rearrangement joins TRBV12-3 or TRBV12-4 to TRBJ1-4; TRBD1 is a possible D gene (6 bases). V lost 6 bases and J lost 8, with 19 bases in between. The CDR3 length is 15 residues. DNA of the CDR3: TGTGCCAGCAGCCCCACTGATAGCGGGGGCGAAAAACTGTTTTTT. Protein product: CASSPTDSGGEKLFF.

This chain links TRBV7-3 with TRBJ1-1; the match to TRBD1 covers 9 bases. Trimming cost V 5 bases and J 5 bases; bases outside gene matches: 9. The CDR3 consists of 15 residues. Germline loops: CDR1 SGHTA, CDR2 FQGTGA. CDR3 in DNA: TGTGCCAGCAGCCCGCAGGGACAGGGAGGGACTGAAGCTTTCTTT. It translates to CASSPQGQGGTEAFF.

Comment on this clonotype: This may come from a read error, since a much larger clone is one base off. The DNA is left out, because the CDR3 cannot be placed on it with certainty; the CDR3 is given as TCRdb lists it. CDR3: CASSLAFGSGNTVYF. This sequence joins TRBV3-1 and TRBJ1-3. The CDR3 is 15 amino acids in total, end residues counted. Germline V CDR1 and CDR2: LGHDT, YNNKEL (reference sequence).

This clonotype was picked up many times. The chain joins TRBV7-3 to TRBJ1-2, with D unclear. The CDR3 is 14 residues long. Germline values: CDR1 SGHTA, CDR2 FQGTGA. Trimming took 1 base from V and 2 from J, leaving 8 bases between them. The CDR3 loop is CASSLMAGNYGYTF. For the CDR3, the DNA is TGTGCCAGCAGCTTAATGGCAGGAAACTATGGCTACACCTTC.

The table lists this clonotype with a few counts. V gene TRBV4-3 combines with J gene TRBJ2-1; 7 bases match TRBD2. The CDR3 is 16 amino acids. Trimming at V came to 0 bases and at J to 10 bases, leaving 12 bases not matched to a gene. Germline V gene sequence: CDR1 LGHNA, CDR2 YSLEER. CDR3 bases: TGCGCCAGCAGCCAAGATGGCGGGAGAGTCTTGGGAGAGCAGTTCTTC. Its translation is CASSQDGGRVLGEQFF.

This chain connects TRBV18 to TRBJ2-5; 7 bases map to TRBD1. V gave up 2 bases and J gave up 2 bases; unmatched junction bases: 11. CDR1 is KGHSH, CDR2 LQKENI, per germline. This CDR3 is 17 amino acids long. Written as DNA, the CDR3 is TGTGCCAGCTCACCATCAACGGCGACAGGGTCTCAAGAGACCCAGTACTTC. Its translation: CASSPSTATGSQETQYF.

This clonotype was picked up many times. The V and J genes are TRBV2 and TRBJ1-1, with D maybe TRBD1 (6 bases). The CDR3 runs 14 residues. CDR1 SNHLY and CDR2 FYNNEI come from the germline V gene. V shed 6 bases and J shed 5 bases, with 16 bases lying between them. CDR3 coding DNA: TGTGCCAGCAGGGGGGGCGGTAGATGGACTGAAGCTTTCTTT. It encodes CASRGGGRWTEAFF. Variable domain in full (rest from reference TRBV2 and TRBJ1-1): EPEVTQTPSHQVTQMGQEVILRCVPISNHLYFYWYRQILGQKVEFLVSFYNNEISEKSEIFDDQFSVERPDGSNFTLKIRSTKLEDSAMYFCASRGGGRWTEAFFGQGTRLTVV.

The V call is TRBV2, the J call TRBJ2-5; D might be TRBD1 or TRBD2, each matching 6 bases. Germline values: CDR1 SNHLY, CDR2 FYNNEI. The CDR3 is 13 amino acids. Trimming left V 6 bases short and J 9 bases short, with 17 bases between. The chain's CDR3 is CASRRGERGAQYF. CDR3 sequence (DNA): TGTGCCAGCAGGAGGGGGGAACGGGGAGCCCAGTACTTC.

This chain uses TRBV2 with TRBJ2-5, with 14 positions matching TRBD2. Losses at the gene ends were 3 bases for V and 5 bases for J; bases not matched to a gene: 5. This CDR3 is 16 amino acids long. Germline lookup yields CDR1 SNHLY and CDR2 FYNNEI. CDR3 protein: CASSEGLAGVSETQYF. For the CDR3, the DNA is TGTGCCAGCAGTGAGGGACTAGCGGGAGTTTCGGAGACCCAGTACTTC.

This sequence joins TRBV4-3 and TRBJ2-3; 9 nucleotides align to TRBD2. After removal of 0 bases from V and 4 bases from J, the junction contained 8 bases not matched to a gene. Germline V lookup: CDR1 LGHNA, CDR2 YSLEER. The CDR3 consists of 17 residues. CDR3: CASSQDPAGTSSDTQYF. The CDR3 coding sequence is TGCGCCAGCAGCCAAGATCCAGCCGGGACTAGCTCAGATACGCAGTATTTT.

In its sample, this clonotype was seen many times. V and J are TRBV7-9 and TRBJ1-2; TRBD1 is a possible D gene (5 bases). V gave up 5 bases and J gave up 6 bases, with 16 bases separating them. Germline V lookup: CDR1 SEHNR, CDR2 FQNEAQ (reference sequence). This CDR3 contains 14 residues. The CDR3 DNA sequence: TGTGCCAGCAGCCCATTGGGGGTTTCGGATGGCTACACCTTC. It codes for CASSPLGVSDGYTF.

The chain couples TRBV2 to TRBJ2-1, with 9 bases fitting TRBD2. V gave up 7 bases and J gave up 9 bases; unmatched junction bases: 7. The CDR3 runs 13 residues. The germline V gene encodes CDR1 SNHLY and CDR2 FYNNEI. The CDR3 DNA is TGTGCCAGCATTTGGACTAGCGTCGGTGAGCAGTTCTTC. Its translation is CASIWTSVGEQFF.

This clonotype was observed at least ten times. The chain joins TRBV7-8 to TRBJ1-4, with 7 bases identical to TRBD1. Germline CDR1 and CDR2: SGHVS and FQNEAQ. CDR3 length equals 15 residues. V was pared by 0 bases and J by 8 bases, with 6 bases of the junction left unmatched. In DNA form, the CDR3 reads TGTGCCAGCAGCTTAGCCACAGGGGTAGGCGAAAAACTGTTTTTT. Its protein product is CASSLATGVGEKLFF.

This clonotype was detected ten times or more. This sequence joins TRBV6-1 and TRBJ1-5, with 7 bases lining up with TRBD1. The CDR3 runs to 13 residues. CDR1 and CDR2 (germline): MNHNS, SASEGT. V gave up 7 bases and J gave up 7 bases; unmatched junction bases: 7. In nucleotides, the CDR3 is TGTGCCAGCACCCTAAACAGGGGCCAGCCCCAGCATTTT. This gives the protein CASTLNRGQPQHF.

In this sample, this clonotype turned up a few times. CDR3 region: CSAEAIGNQPQHF. The CDR3 DNA reads TGCAGTGCCGAGGCGATCGGCAATCAGCCCCAGCATTTT. The gene calls are TRBV20-1 and TRBJ1-5; D call uncertain. In germline, CDR1 is DFQATT, CDR2 SNEGSKA (reference sequence). CDR3 length: 13 amino acids. V was clipped by 6 bases and J by 2 bases, with 11 bases between them.